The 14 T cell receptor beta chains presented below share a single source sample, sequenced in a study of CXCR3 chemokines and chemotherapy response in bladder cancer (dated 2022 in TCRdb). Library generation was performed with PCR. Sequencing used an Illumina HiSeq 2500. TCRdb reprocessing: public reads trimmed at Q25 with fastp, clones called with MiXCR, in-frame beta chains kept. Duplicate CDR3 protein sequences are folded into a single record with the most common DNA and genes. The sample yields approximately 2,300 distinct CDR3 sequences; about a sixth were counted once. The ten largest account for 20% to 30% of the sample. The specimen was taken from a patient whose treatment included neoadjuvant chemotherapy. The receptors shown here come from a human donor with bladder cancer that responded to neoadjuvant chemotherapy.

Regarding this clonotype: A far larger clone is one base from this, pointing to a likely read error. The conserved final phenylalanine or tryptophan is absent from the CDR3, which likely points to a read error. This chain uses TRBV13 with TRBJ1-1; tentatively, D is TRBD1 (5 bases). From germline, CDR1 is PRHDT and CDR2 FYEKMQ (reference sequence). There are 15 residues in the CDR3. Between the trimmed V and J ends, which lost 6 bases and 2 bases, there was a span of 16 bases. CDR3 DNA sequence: TGTGCCAGCAGTTACGGGGGGGAGATAAACACTGAAGCTTTCTTA. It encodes CASSYGGEINTEAFL.

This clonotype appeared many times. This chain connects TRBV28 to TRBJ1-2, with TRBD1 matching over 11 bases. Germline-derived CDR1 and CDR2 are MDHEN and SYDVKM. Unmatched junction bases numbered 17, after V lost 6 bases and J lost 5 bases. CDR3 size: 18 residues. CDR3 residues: CASSHSPPGQGEGYGYTF. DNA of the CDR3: TGTGCCAGCAGCCACTCCCCCCCGGGACAGGGGGAGGGTTATGGCTACACCTTC.

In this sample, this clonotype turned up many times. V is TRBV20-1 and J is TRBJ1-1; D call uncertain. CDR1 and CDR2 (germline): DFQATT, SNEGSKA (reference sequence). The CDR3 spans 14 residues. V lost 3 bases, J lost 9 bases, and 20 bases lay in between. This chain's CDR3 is CSARMFRSLNQAFF. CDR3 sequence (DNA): TGCAGTGCTAGGATGTTTAGGTCGCTCAATCAAGCTTTCTTT.

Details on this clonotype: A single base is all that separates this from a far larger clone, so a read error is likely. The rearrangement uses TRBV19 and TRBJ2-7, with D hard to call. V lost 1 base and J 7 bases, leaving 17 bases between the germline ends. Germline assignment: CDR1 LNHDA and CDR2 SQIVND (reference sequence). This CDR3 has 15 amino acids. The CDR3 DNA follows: TGTGCCAGTAGTATAGGGCCGCTAGAACACAATGAGCAGTACTTC. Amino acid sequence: CASSIGPLEHNEQYF.

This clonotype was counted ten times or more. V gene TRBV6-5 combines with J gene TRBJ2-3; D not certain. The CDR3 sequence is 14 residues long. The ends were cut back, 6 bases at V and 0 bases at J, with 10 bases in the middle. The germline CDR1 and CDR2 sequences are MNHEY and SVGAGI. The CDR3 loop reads CASSLGRSTDTQYF. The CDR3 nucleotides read TGTGCCAGCAGCCTGGGCCGTAGCACAGATACGCAGTATTTT.

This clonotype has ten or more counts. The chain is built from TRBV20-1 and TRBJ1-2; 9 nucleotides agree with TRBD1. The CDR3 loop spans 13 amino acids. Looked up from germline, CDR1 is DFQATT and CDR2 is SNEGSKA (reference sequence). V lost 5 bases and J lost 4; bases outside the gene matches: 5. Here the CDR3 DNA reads TGCAGTGCTTGGGACAGGGAAATCTATGGCTACACCTTC. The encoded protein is CSAWDREIYGYTF.

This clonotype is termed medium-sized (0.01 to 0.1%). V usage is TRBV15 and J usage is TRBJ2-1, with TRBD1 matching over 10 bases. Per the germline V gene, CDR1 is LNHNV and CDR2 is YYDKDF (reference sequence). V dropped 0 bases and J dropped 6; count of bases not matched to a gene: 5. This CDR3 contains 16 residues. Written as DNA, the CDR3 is TGTGCCACCAGCAGAGATTTGGGACAGGGGCGCAATGAGCAGTTCTTC. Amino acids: CATSRDLGQGRNEQFF. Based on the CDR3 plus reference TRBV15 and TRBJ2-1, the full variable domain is DAMVIQNPRYQVTQFGKPVTLSCSQTLNHNVMYWYQQKSSQAPKLLFHYYDKDFNNEADTPDNFQSRRPNTSFCFLDIRSPGLGDTAMYLCATSRDLGQGRNEQFFGPGTRLTVL.

The CDR3 is CASSEEVYSYNEQFF. CDR3 sequence (DNA): TGTGCCAGCAGTGAAGAGGTCTACTCCTACAATGAGCAGTTCTTC. V gene TRBV2 combines with J gene TRBJ2-1; no clear D gene. The ends were cut back, 1 base at V and 0 bases at J, with 7 bases in the middle. This CDR3 region has 15 residues. CDR1 SNHLY and CDR2 FYNNEI come from the germline V gene.

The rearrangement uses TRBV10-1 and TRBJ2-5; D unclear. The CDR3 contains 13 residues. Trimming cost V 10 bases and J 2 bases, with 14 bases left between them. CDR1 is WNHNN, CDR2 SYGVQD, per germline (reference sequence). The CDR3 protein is CAIKQPTQETQYF. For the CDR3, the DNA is TGCGCCATAAAACAGCCTACGCAAGAGACCCAGTACTTC.

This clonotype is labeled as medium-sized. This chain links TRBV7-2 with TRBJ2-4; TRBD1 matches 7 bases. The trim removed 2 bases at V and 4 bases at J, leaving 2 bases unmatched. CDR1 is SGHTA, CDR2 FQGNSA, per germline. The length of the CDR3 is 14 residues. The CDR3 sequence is CASSLSGQKNIQYF. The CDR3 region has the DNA TGTGCCAGCAGCTTATCGGGACAGAAAAACATTCAGTACTTC.

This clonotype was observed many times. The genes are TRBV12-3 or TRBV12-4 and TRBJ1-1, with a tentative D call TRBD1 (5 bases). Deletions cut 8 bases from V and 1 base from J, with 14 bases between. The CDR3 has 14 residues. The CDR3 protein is CASGVRGSNTEAFF. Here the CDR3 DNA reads TGTGCCAGCGGCGTCCGGGGGTCGAACACTGAAGCTTTCTTT.

For the CDR3, the DNA is TGTGCCAGCAGTACCATAGGGTCTAGCGGGAGCTTAGCAGGGGAGCAGTTCTTC. This gives the protein CASSTIGSSGSLAGEQFF. V is TRBV6-2 or TRBV6-3 and J is TRBJ2-1; TRBD2 matches at 10 bases. Trimming took 5 bases from V and 10 from J; bases not matched to a gene: 20. Germline lookup yields CDR1 MNHEY and CDR2 SVGEGT. The CDR3 is made up of 18 amino acids.

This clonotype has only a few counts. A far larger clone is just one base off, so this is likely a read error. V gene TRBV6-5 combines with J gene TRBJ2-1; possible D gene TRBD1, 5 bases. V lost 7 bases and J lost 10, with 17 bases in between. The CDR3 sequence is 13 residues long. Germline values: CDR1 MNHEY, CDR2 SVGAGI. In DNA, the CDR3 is TGTGCCAGCACAGGGATTAGCTCCTACGAGCAGTTCTTC. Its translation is CASTGISSYEQFF.

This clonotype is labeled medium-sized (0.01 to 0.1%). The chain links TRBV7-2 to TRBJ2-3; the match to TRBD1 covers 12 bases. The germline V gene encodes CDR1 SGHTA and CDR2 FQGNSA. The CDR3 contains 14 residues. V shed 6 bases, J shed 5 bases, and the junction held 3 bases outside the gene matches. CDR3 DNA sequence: TGTGCCAGCAGGGGACAGGGGGCTGTAGATACGCAGTATTTT. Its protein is CASRGQGAVDTQYF.